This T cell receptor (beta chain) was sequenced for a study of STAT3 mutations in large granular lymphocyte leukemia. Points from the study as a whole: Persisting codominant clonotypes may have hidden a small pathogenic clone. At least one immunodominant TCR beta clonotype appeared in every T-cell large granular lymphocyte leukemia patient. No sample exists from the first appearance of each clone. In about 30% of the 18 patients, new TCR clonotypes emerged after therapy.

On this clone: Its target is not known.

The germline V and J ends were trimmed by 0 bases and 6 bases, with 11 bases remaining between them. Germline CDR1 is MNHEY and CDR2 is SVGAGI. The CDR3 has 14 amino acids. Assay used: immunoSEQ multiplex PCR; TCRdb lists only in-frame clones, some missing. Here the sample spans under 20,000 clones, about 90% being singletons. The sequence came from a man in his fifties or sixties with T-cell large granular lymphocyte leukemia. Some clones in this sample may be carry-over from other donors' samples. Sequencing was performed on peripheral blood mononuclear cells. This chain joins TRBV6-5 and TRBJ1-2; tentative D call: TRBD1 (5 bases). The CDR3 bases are TGTGCCAGCAGTTACTCGGCGGGGGGTAATGGCTACACCTTC. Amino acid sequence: CASSYSAGGNGYTF.